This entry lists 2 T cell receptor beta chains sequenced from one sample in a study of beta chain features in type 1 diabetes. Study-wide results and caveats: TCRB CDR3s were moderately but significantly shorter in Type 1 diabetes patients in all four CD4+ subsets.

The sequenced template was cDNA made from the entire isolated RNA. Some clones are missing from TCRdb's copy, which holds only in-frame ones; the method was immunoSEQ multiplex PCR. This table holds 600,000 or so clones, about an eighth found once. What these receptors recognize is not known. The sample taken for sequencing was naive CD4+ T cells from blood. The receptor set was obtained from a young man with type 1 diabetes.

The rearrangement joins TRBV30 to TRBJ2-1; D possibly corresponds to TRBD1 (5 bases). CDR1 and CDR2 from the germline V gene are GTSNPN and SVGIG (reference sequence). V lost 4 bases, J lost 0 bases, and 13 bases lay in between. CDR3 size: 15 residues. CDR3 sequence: CAWTRGSSSYNEQFF. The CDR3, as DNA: TGTGCCTGGACTAGGGGTTCTAGCTCCTACAATGAGCAGTTCTTC.

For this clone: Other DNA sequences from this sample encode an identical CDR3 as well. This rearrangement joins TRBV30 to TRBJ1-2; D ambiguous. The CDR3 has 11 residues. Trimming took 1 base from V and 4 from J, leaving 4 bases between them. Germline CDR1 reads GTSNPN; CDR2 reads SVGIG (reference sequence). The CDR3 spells CAWSGIYGYTF. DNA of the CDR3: TGTGCCTGGAGTGGGATCTATGGCTACACCTTC. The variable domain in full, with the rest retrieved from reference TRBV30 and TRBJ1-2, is SQTIHQWPATLVQPVGSPLSLECTVEGTSNPNLYWYRQAAGRGLQLLFYSVGIGQISSEVPQNLSASRPQDRQFILSSKKLLLSDSGFYLCAWSGIYGYTFGSGTRLTVV.